Listed below are T cell receptor beta chains from one sample, sequenced in a study of blood T cell repertoires in COVID-19. Method: immunoSEQ multiplex PCR; TCRdb's copy keeps in-frame clones and lacks some. The sample carries 250,000 to 350,000 clones, more than 85% recorded once. The source material was PBMCs or T cells enriched from blood (not recorded which). Receptors originate from a woman in her 30s who had recovered from COVID-19. CDR3s include the opening cysteine and the closing phenylalanine or tryptophan. Each record gives: J gene, D gene, V gene, clone size, CDR3 DNA, CDR3 protein. The D gene is left open where the match is weak. Size tells how often a clone was seen (once, few, many) or the class of an expanded clone, and some rows leave it out.

j_call: TRBJ2-7; d_call: TRBD2; v_call: TRBV28; clone_size: NA; cdr3_nt: TGTGCCAGCAGCCATTTGACTAGCGGTTCCTACGAGCAGTACTTC; cdr3_aa: CASSHLTSGSYEQYF
j_call: TRBJ2-1; d_call: NA; v_call: TRBV28; clone_size: NA; cdr3_nt: TGTGCCAGCAGCATGCAGGGGTCCCGGGCCTCCTACAATGAGCAGTTCTTC; cdr3_aa: CASSMQGSRASYNEQFF
j_call: TRBJ1-2; d_call: NA; v_call: TRBV7-2; clone_size: NA; cdr3_nt: TGTGCCAGCAGCCCACAGGTGGCCTATGGCTACACCTTC; cdr3_aa: CASSPQVAYGYTF
j_call: TRBJ1-1; d_call: TRBD1; v_call: TRBV7-9; clone_size: NA; cdr3_nt: TGTGCCAGCAGCTTAGGACAGGGGGACGGCACTGAAGCTTTCTTT; cdr3_aa: CASSLGQGDGTEAFF
j_call: TRBJ2-7; d_call: NA; v_call: TRBV30; clone_size: NA; cdr3_nt: TGTGCCTGGAGTAGAGGACAGTACTACGAGCAGTACTTC; cdr3_aa: CAWSRGQYYEQYF
j_call: TRBJ2-3; d_call: NA; v_call: TRBV5-4; clone_size: NA; cdr3_nt: TGTGCCAGCAGCTTGCCCCGCCGGCGGATCACAGATACGCAGTATTTT; cdr3_aa: CASSLPRRRITDTQYF
j_call: TRBJ2-7; d_call: TRBD1; v_call: TRBV4-3; clone_size: once; cdr3_nt: TGCGCCAGCAGCCAAGATTGGGGACAGGCCCTCGAGCAGTACTTC; cdr3_aa: CASSQDWGQALEQYF
j_call: TRBJ2-7; d_call: NA; v_call: TRBV7-2; clone_size: NA; cdr3_nt: TGTGCCAGCAGCTTAGGACGGGAGAGGGCCGAGCAGTACTTC; cdr3_aa: CASSLGRERAEQYF
j_call: TRBJ2-3; d_call: NA; v_call: TRBV6-5; clone_size: NA; cdr3_nt: TGTGCCAGCAGTCCACAGGGTACAGATACGCAGTATTTT; cdr3_aa: CASSPQGTDTQYF
j_call: TRBJ2-1; d_call: NA; v_call: TRBV2; clone_size: NA; cdr3_nt: TGTGCCAGCGGACGGACTTGGGCCACTAACAATGAGCAGTTCTTC; cdr3_aa: CASGRTWATNNEQFF
j_call: TRBJ1-3; d_call: NA; v_call: TRBV2; clone_size: once; cdr3_nt: TGTGCCAGCAGTGAACAGGGACAAGAGGGAAACACCATATATTTT; cdr3_aa: CASSEQGQEGNTIYF
j_call: TRBJ2-7; d_call: TRBD2; v_call: TRBV7-6; clone_size: NA; cdr3_nt: TGTGCCAGCAGCCCCATAGCGGGGTTAAGCGGCGAGCAGTACTTC; cdr3_aa: CASSPIAGLSGEQYF
j_call: TRBJ2-5; d_call: NA; v_call: TRBV6-5; clone_size: once; cdr3_nt: TGTGCCAGCCCTACAGGACAAGAGACCCAGTACTTC; cdr3_aa: CASPTGQETQYF
j_call: TRBJ1-1; d_call: NA; v_call: TRBV2; clone_size: NA; cdr3_nt: TGTGCCAGCAGCGCCACTCTCTTTATCGTTGGGGCCAGGAACACTGAAGCTTTCTTT; cdr3_aa: CASSATLFIVGARNTEAFF
j_call: TRBJ1-1; d_call: NA; v_call: TRBV28; clone_size: NA; cdr3_nt: TGTGCCAGCCCGGGTGGGTCTGAAGCTTTCTTT; cdr3_aa: CASPGGSEAFF
j_call: TRBJ1-5; d_call: NA; v_call: TRBV7-2; clone_size: NA; cdr3_nt: TGTGCCAGCAGCCTAGGGGGAGGGGAGGATCAGCCCCAGCATTTT; cdr3_aa: CASSLGGGEDQPQHF
j_call: TRBJ2-1; d_call: NA; v_call: TRBV3-1/TRBV3-2; clone_size: NA; cdr3_nt: TGTGCCAGCAGCCAAGATGAGTCTTACCTTAACAATGAGCAGTTCTTC; cdr3_aa: CASSQDESYLNNEQFF
j_call: TRBJ1-2; d_call: TRBD1; v_call: TRBV24-1; clone_size: once; cdr3_nt: TGTGCCACCAGTGGTCCGACAGGGGTGGACTATGGCTACACCTTC; cdr3_aa: CATSGPTGVDYGYTF
j_call: TRBJ1-1; d_call: NA; v_call: TRBV6-1; clone_size: NA; cdr3_nt: TGTGCCAGCAGTGAATGGGCGCCTGAAGCTTTCTTT; cdr3_aa: CASSEWAPEAFF
j_call: TRBJ1-5; d_call: NA; v_call: TRBV28; clone_size: NA; cdr3_nt: TGTGCCAGCCTTGGAGGGAACCAGCCCCAGCATTTT; cdr3_aa: CASLGGNQPQHF
j_call: TRBJ1-4; d_call: TRBD1; v_call: TRBV5-5; clone_size: NA; cdr3_nt: TGTGCCAGCAGCTCACGCGCCAGACAGGGGGTGTCGGAAAAACTGTTTTTT; cdr3_aa: CASSSRARQGVSEKLFF
j_call: TRBJ2-1; d_call: TRBD2; v_call: TRBV24-1; clone_size: NA; cdr3_nt: TGTGCCACCAGCTTATCCGGGACTAGCGGGAGAAATGAGCAGTTCTTC; cdr3_aa: CATSLSGTSGRNEQFF
j_call: TRBJ2-3; d_call: NA; v_call: TRBV24-1; clone_size: NA; cdr3_nt: TGTGCCACCAGTGACTACCCGGCAGGCTCGACCACAGATACGCAGTATTTT; cdr3_aa: CATSDYPAGSTTDTQYF
j_call: TRBJ1-6; d_call: NA; v_call: TRBV6-1; clone_size: NA; cdr3_nt: TGTGCCAGCAGTGTAAAGGGGGACCACTATAATTCACCCCTCCACTTT; cdr3_aa: CASSVKGDHYNSPLHF
j_call: TRBJ1-2; d_call: TRBD1; v_call: TRBV19; clone_size: once; cdr3_nt: TGTGCCAGTAGTATTCTGACAGGGAACTATGGCTACACCTTC; cdr3_aa: CASSILTGNYGYTF
j_call: TRBJ1-5; d_call: NA; v_call: TRBV27; clone_size: NA; cdr3_nt: TGTGCCAGCAGTTGGGGGAGGGGAGTTCGTAATCAGCCCCAGCATTTT; cdr3_aa: CASSWGRGVRNQPQHF
j_call: TRBJ2-1; d_call: TRBD1; v_call: TRBV3-1/TRBV3-2; clone_size: NA; cdr3_nt: TGTGCCAGCAGCGCCCAGGGGGCACTGGAGCAGTTCTTC; cdr3_aa: CASSAQGALEQFF
j_call: TRBJ1-2; d_call: NA; v_call: TRBV24-1; clone_size: NA; cdr3_nt: TGTGCCATCAGTCCTCGGACAGCCTCTAACTATGGCTACACCTTC; cdr3_aa: CAISPRTASNYGYTF
j_call: TRBJ2-7; d_call: NA; v_call: TRBV6-4; clone_size: NA; cdr3_nt: TGTGCCAGCAGTACCCGGATGAGGGTTTTTCGCACCTACGAGCAGTACTTC; cdr3_aa: CASSTRMRVFRTYEQYF
j_call: TRBJ1-1; d_call: NA; v_call: TRBV28; clone_size: NA; cdr3_nt: TGTGCCAGCAGGCCTAAGGGGACTGAAGCTTTCTTT; cdr3_aa: CASRPKGTEAFF
j_call: TRBJ1-6; d_call: TRBD1; v_call: TRBV19; clone_size: few; cdr3_nt: TGTGCCAGTCGGACAGGGTTGGGATCACCCCTCCACTTT; cdr3_aa: CASRTGLGSPLHF
j_call: TRBJ2-7; d_call: NA; v_call: TRBV7-2; clone_size: few; cdr3_nt: TGTGCCAGCAGCTTAGGACTACGCACGTACGAGCAGTACTTC; cdr3_aa: CASSLGLRTYEQYF
j_call: TRBJ2-3; d_call: NA; v_call: TRBV4-3; clone_size: NA; cdr3_nt: TGCGCCAGCAGCCAAGCTAACACAGATACGCAGTATTTT; cdr3_aa: CASSQANTDTQYF
j_call: TRBJ1-4; d_call: TRBD1; v_call: TRBV4-1; clone_size: NA; cdr3_nt: TGCGCCAGCAGCCACCCGGGACAGAGAAATGAAAAACTGTTTTTT; cdr3_aa: CASSHPGQRNEKLFF
j_call: TRBJ1-4; d_call: TRBD1; v_call: TRBV30; clone_size: NA; cdr3_nt: TGTGCCTGGAGTTTGGGTGGGGACAGGGCTTCAACTAATGAAAAACTGTTTTTT; cdr3_aa: CAWSLGGDRASTNEKLFF
j_call: TRBJ2-7; d_call: NA; v_call: TRBV12-3/TRBV12-4; clone_size: NA; cdr3_nt: TGTGCCAGCAGTCCGTTGGGGGGCGAGCAGTACTTC; cdr3_aa: CASSPLGGEQYF
j_call: TRBJ2-6; d_call: NA; v_call: TRBV6-2/TRBV6-3; clone_size: NA; cdr3_nt: TGTGCCAGCAGTTACGGCGGATCTGGGGCCAACGTCCTGACTTTC; cdr3_aa: CASSYGGSGANVLTF
j_call: TRBJ1-3; d_call: TRBD1; v_call: TRBV4-3; clone_size: NA; cdr3_nt: TGCGCCAGCAGCCAAGAGTTTACAGGGGGATCTGGAAACACCATATATTTT; cdr3_aa: CASSQEFTGGSGNTIYF
j_call: TRBJ2-1; d_call: TRBD2; v_call: TRBV3-1/TRBV3-2; clone_size: NA; cdr3_nt: TGTGCCAGCAGCCGCCCCGGGAGGGACTACAATGAGCAGTTCTTC; cdr3_aa: CASSRPGRDYNEQFF
j_call: TRBJ2-3; d_call: NA; v_call: TRBV5-1; clone_size: NA; cdr3_nt: TGCGCCAGCAGCTCCCAAGAGGGGAGGTGGTCAGATACGCAGTATTTT; cdr3_aa: CASSSQEGRWSDTQYF
j_call: TRBJ1-4; d_call: TRBD1; v_call: TRBV7-2; clone_size: NA; cdr3_nt: TGTGCCAGCAGCTCGCGCACCGGGACAGGGGGGGGAAAACTGTTTTTT; cdr3_aa: CASSSRTGTGGGKLFF
j_call: TRBJ2-6; d_call: TRBD1; v_call: TRBV27; clone_size: NA; cdr3_nt: TGTGCCAGCAGTCCCTGGACAGGTACTGGGGCCAACGTCCTGACTTTC; cdr3_aa: CASSPWTGTGANVLTF
j_call: TRBJ1-4; d_call: NA; v_call: TRBV28; clone_size: NA; cdr3_nt: TGTGCCAGCAGTTTAGGGCAGGAAGAAAAACTGTTTTTT; cdr3_aa: CASSLGQEEKLFF
j_call: TRBJ2-1; d_call: TRBD2; v_call: TRBV18; clone_size: NA; cdr3_nt: TGTGCCAGCTCACCACCGAACCGGGGACTAGCGGGGTACAATGAGCAGTTCTTC; cdr3_aa: CASSPPNRGLAGYNEQFF
j_call: TRBJ2-1; d_call: NA; v_call: TRBV11-3; clone_size: NA; cdr3_nt: TGTGCCAGCAGCTTAGATTGGGGCAGTGAGCAGTTCTTC; cdr3_aa: CASSLDWGSEQFF
j_call: TRBJ1-6; d_call: NA; v_call: TRBV7-8; clone_size: NA; cdr3_nt: TGTGCCAGCAGCTTAGGCGGGGGGCGCGGGTATAATTCACCCCTCCACTTT; cdr3_aa: CASSLGGGRGYNSPLHF
j_call: TRBJ2-2; d_call: NA; v_call: TRBV24-1; clone_size: NA; cdr3_nt: TGTGCCACCAGTGAGGGAGGCTTGGGGGAGCTGTTTTTT; cdr3_aa: CATSEGGLGELFF
j_call: TRBJ1-2; d_call: NA; v_call: TRBV29-1; clone_size: NA; cdr3_nt: TGCAGCGTCGGGACTCTTGGCTACACCTTC; cdr3_aa: CSVGTLGYTF
j_call: TRBJ2-7; d_call: TRBD2; v_call: TRBV4-3; clone_size: NA; cdr3_nt: TGCGCCAGCAGCCAAGACGGACTAGCGGGAGTTCGAGAGCAGTACTTC; cdr3_aa: CASSQDGLAGVREQYF
j_call: TRBJ1-2; d_call: NA; v_call: TRBV4-1; clone_size: NA; cdr3_nt: TGCGCCAGCAGCCAACAAGAAAGCGGGCGAAATGGCTACACCTTC; cdr3_aa: CASSQQESGRNGYTF
j_call: TRBJ2-3; d_call: TRBD1; v_call: TRBV9; clone_size: NA; cdr3_nt: TGTGCCAGCAGCGGGGGGGACAGGCTAAGCACAGATACGCAGTATTTT; cdr3_aa: CASSGGDRLSTDTQYF
j_call: TRBJ2-7; d_call: TRBD1; v_call: TRBV4-1; clone_size: NA; cdr3_nt: TGCGCCAGCAGCCATGATGACAGGGGGCGAACCTACGAGCAGTACTTC; cdr3_aa: CASSHDDRGRTYEQYF
j_call: TRBJ1-6; d_call: TRBD1; v_call: TRBV7-2; clone_size: NA; cdr3_nt: TGTGCCAGCAGCGCAGGGACAGGGATTAATTCACCCCTCCACTTT; cdr3_aa: CASSAGTGINSPLHF
j_call: TRBJ2-7; d_call: NA; v_call: TRBV18; clone_size: NA; cdr3_nt: TGTGCCAGCTCACCACGTCAGGGAACCTACGAGCAGTACTTC; cdr3_aa: CASSPRQGTYEQYF
j_call: TRBJ1-2; d_call: TRBD1; v_call: TRBV11-3; clone_size: NA; cdr3_nt: TGTGCCAGCAGCCCACGACAAGGGGGCGGCTACACCTTC; cdr3_aa: CASSPRQGGGYTF
j_call: TRBJ1-3; d_call: NA; v_call: TRBV4-2; clone_size: NA; cdr3_nt: TGTGCCAGCAGCCAAGAGCTACTGAGCTCTGGAAACACCATATATTTT; cdr3_aa: CASSQELLSSGNTIYF
j_call: TRBJ2-4; d_call: TRBD2; v_call: TRBV6-5; clone_size: NA; cdr3_nt: TGTGCCAGCAGCGTACTTCGGGGGGTCAAAAACATTCAGTACTTC; cdr3_aa: CASSVLRGVKNIQYF
j_call: TRBJ1-1; d_call: TRBD1; v_call: TRBV4-1; clone_size: once; cdr3_nt: TGCGCCAGCAGCCAGCAGACAGGGGGCATGAACACTGAAGCTTTCTTT; cdr3_aa: CASSQQTGGMNTEAFF
j_call: TRBJ1-2; d_call: NA; v_call: TRBV28; clone_size: NA; cdr3_nt: TGTGCCAGCAGTTTAACTCAGGGCATAAGCTATGGCTACACCTTC; cdr3_aa: CASSLTQGISYGYTF